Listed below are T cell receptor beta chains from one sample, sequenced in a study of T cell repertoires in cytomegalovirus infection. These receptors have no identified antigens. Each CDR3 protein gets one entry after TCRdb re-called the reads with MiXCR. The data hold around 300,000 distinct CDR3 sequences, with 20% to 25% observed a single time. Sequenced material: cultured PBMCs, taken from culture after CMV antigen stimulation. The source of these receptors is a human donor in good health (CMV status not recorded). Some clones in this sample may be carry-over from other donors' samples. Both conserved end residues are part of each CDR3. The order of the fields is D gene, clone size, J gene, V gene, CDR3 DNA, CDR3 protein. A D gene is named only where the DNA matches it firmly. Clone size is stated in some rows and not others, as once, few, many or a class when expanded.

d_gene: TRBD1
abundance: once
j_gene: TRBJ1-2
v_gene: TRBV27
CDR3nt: TGTGCCAGCAGTCACGGGACAGGGACGAGTGGCTACACCTTC
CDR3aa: CASSHGTGTSGYTF

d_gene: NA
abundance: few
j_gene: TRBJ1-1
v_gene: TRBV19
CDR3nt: TGTGCCAGTAGTATCCAGGTAGACACTGAAGCTTTCTTT
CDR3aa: CASSIQVDTEAFF

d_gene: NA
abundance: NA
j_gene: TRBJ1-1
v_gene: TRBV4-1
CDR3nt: TGCGCCAGCAGCCAGGGGCCGGGCAGTCTTAACACTGAAGCTTTCTTT
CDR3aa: CASSQGPGSLNTEAFF

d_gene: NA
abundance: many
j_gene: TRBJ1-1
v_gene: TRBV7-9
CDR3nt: TGTGCCAGCAACAGGGCTGCGTTGAACACTGAAGCTTTCTTT
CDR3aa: CASNRAALNTEAFF

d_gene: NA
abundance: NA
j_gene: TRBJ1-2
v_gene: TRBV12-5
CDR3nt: TGTGCTAGTGGTTTGGTAGGGGGGTCAGGGGGCTACACCTTC
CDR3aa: CASGLVGGSGGYTF

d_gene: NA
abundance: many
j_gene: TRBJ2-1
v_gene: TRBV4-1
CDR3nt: TGCGCCAGCAGCCAAGGGACCCGGGGTAGCTCCTACAATGAGCAGTTCTTC
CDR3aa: CASSQGTRGSSYNEQFF

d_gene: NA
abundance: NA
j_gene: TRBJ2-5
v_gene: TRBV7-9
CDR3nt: TGTGCCAGCAGCTCCGTGATGGGCAGGCAAGAGACCCAGTACTTC
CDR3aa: CASSSVMGRQETQYF

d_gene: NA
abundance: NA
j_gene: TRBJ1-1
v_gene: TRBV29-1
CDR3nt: TGCAGCGTTCAAGCAGGTAGCCGGCGGAGTGAAGCTTTCTTT
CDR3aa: CSVQAGSRRSEAFF

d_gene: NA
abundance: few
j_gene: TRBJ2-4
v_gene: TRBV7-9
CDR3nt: TGTGCCAGCGAGGACTCCTTAGCCAAAAACATTCAGTACTTC
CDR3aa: CASEDSLAKNIQYF

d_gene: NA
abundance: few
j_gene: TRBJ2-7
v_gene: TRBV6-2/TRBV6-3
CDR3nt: TGTGCTAGCACCCCCGCAGGTCCCCCCTACGAGCAGTACTTC
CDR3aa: CASTPAGPPYEQYF

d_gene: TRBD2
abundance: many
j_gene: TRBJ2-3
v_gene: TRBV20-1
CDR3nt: TGCAGTGCCCTAAACCCGACTAGCGACGGCACAGATACGCAGTATTTT
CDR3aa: CSALNPTSDGTDTQYF

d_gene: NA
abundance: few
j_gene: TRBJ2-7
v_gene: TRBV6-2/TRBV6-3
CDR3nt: TGTGCCAGCAGGGACCAAGTATACGAGCAGTACTTC
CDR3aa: CASRDQVYEQYF

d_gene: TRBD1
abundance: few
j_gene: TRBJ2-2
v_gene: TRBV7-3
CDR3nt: TGTGCCAGCAGCCCCCGCCTAGGGACAGGGACCGGGGAGCTGTTTTTT
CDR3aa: CASSPRLGTGTGELFF

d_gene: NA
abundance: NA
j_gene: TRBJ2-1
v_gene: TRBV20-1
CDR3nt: TGCAGTGCTTTAGGCCGTTTCTCCTACAATGAGCAGTTCTTC
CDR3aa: CSALGRFSYNEQFF

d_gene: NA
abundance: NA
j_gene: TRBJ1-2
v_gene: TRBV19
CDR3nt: TGTGCCAGTAGTATCCCCAGCGTCAACTATGGCTACACCTTC
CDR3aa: CASSIPSVNYGYTF